These 2 T cell receptor beta chains originate from one sample sequenced in a study of graft-versus-host responses after intestinal transplantation. Assay used: immunoSEQ multiplex PCR; TCRdb lists only in-frame clones, some missing. The data hold more than 10,000 clones, with 93% observed a single time. The sample here was PBMCs, taken roughly 1,000 days after intestinal transplantation. These receptors were obtained from a human patient who received an intestinal transplant, so some T cells may come from the graft donor.

The rearrangement uses TRBV9 and TRBJ1-2; no clear D. V was cut by 0 bases and J by 2 bases, with 11 bases left in between. The germline V gene has CDR1 SGDLS and CDR2 YYNGEE. This CDR3 comprises 15 residues. CDR3 loop: CASSVAASPNYGYTF. CDR3 in DNA: TGTGCCAGCAGCGTAGCGGCCAGCCCGAACTATGGCTACACCTTC.

This chain connects TRBV27 to TRBJ2-7; D is perhaps TRBD2 (6 bases). CDR3 length equals 13 residues. Trimming removed 6 bases at V and 3 bases at J, with 12 bases between. Germline CDR1 MNHEY, CDR2 SMNVEV (reference sequence). The CDR3 DNA is TGTGCCAGCAGGGAGGGCCAATACTACGAGCAGTACTTC. This codes for CASREGQYYEQYF.